Listed here are 26 T cell receptor beta chains from one sample, sequenced in a study of post-analysis software for immune sequencing data. The antigens for these receptors are not known. Study results and caveats: Patients showed TRBV5-6, TRBV5-1 and TRBV20-1 among a few TRBV segments more frequent than in controls.

Sequencing libraries made from TCR beta cDNA carried unique molecular identifiers. Via MiXCR, TCRdb re-called the PCR reads, giving one row per CDR3 protein. The profile shows 750,000 to 950,000 distinct CDR3 sequences, just over 45% of them singletons. What was sequenced was blood. The receptor set was obtained from a girl between 5 and 17 years old with multiple sclerosis.

CDR3 DNA sequence: TGTGCCAGCCGTGGGGGCCCGAACACCGGGGAGCTGTTTTTT. Protein product: CASRGGPNTGELFF. The chain links TRBV2 to TRBJ2-2, with a possible D match to TRBD1 (6 bases). The V end lost 8 bases, the J end lost 0 bases, and 10 bases lay between the germline ends. This CDR3 is 14 amino acids long. Germline V gene lookup returns CDR1 SNHLY and CDR2 FYNNEI.

The CDR3 region has the DNA TGTGCCAGCAGGGAAACAGATGGCTACACCTTC. This translates into CASRETDGYTF. The chain uses TRBV12-3 or TRBV12-4 and TRBJ1-2; no firm D call. This CDR3 region has 11 residues. Trimming removed 6 bases from V and 6 bases from J, with 8 bases in between.

V usage is TRBV20-1 and J usage is TRBJ2-3; maybe TRBD2 (6 bases). Per the germline V gene, CDR1 is DFQATT and CDR2 is SNEGSKA (reference sequence). The CDR3 is made up of 15 amino acids. Trimming shortened V by 0 bases and J by 0 bases, and 10 bases separated the two germline ends. The DNA of the CDR3 is TGCAGTGCTAGAGACTTGGGGACTAGCACAGATACGCAGTATTTT. Protein product: CSARDLGTSTDTQYF.

The rearrangement joins TRBV5-1 to TRBJ2-7; D remains ambiguous. Trimming took off 2 bases at V and 2 bases at J, with 17 bases between the two ends. This CDR3 has 16 amino acids. Germline V gives CDR1 SGHRS, CDR2 YFSETQ. The CDR3 reads CASSLPESDSPYEQYF. The CDR3 DNA reads as TGCGCCAGCAGCTTACCTGAAAGTGATTCCCCCTACGAGCAGTACTTC.

This clonotype was counted a few times. The gene calls are TRBV29-1 and TRBJ2-7, with TRBD1 matching over 8 bases. CDR1 is SQVTM and CDR2 is ANQGSEA in the germline V gene. V shed 1 base and J 4 bases; nucleotides not matched to a gene: 6. The CDR3 spans 14 residues. This CDR3 reads CSVEGGGQGYEQYF. The CDR3 nucleotides are TGCAGCGTTGAAGGTGGCGGACAGGGATACGAGCAGTACTTC.

J is TRBJ2-4 and V is TRBV4-1; perhaps TRBD1 as D (6 bases). Judging by the DNA end, TRBJ2-7 fits better; the J call may be wrong. Germline V gene sequence: CDR1 MGHRA, CDR2 YSYEKL. This CDR3 spans 15 amino acids. The CDR3 DNA reads as TGCGCCAGCAGCCAAGAGAGGGGGACCCACTACGAGCAGTACTTC. Translating it yields CASSQERGTHYEQYF.

This chain uses TRBV12-3 or TRBV12-4 with TRBJ2-2; D is uncertain. V lost 3 bases to trimming and J lost 4 bases, with 9 bases between them. The CDR3 consists of 14 residues. The CDR3 reads CASSFTSATGELFF. CDR3 bases: TGTGCCAGCAGTTTCACGTCAGCCACCGGGGAGCTGTTTTTT.

The V gene is TRBV24-1, the J gene TRBJ2-7; tentative D call: TRBD2 (5 bases). Germline CDR1 KGHDR, CDR2 SFDVKD. CDR3 size: 12 residues. Trimming shortened V by 9 bases and J by 6 bases, and 14 bases separated the two germline ends. CDR3 protein: CATSRRGGEQYF. CDR3 bases: TGTGCCACCTCGAGACGGGGTGGCGAGCAGTACTTC.

Comments on this clonotype: An end of the junction does not agree with germline; a read error may underlie this. This chain links TRBV12-3 or TRBV12-4 with TRBJ1-2; perhaps TRBD1 as D (5 bases). CDR3 length equals 16 residues. The CDR3 protein is CASRQTGAALYYGYTF. The CDR3 DNA reads as TGTGCCAGCCGTCAAACCGGGGCGGCATTGTACTACGGCTACACCTTC.

CDR3 sequence (DNA): TGTGCCAGCAGTACCGGGACAGGGGCAACCTACGAGCAGTACTTC. Encoded protein: CASSTGTGATYEQYF. This rearrangement joins TRBV27 to TRBJ2-7; TRBD1 matches at 10 bases. V gave up 5 bases and J gave up 2 bases; unmatched junction bases: 6. CDR1 and CDR2 from the germline V gene are MNHEY and SMNVEV (reference sequence). This CDR3 has 15 amino acids.

There are a few counts of this clonotype. This rearrangement joins TRBV6-5 to TRBJ1-5, with D uncertain. V lost 2 bases and J 0 bases, leaving 11 bases between the germline ends. Germline V gene data show CDR1 as MNHEY and CDR2 as SVGAGI. The CDR3 totals 16 residues. CDR3 nucleotides: TGTGCCAGCAGTTACGGCGGACCCTATAGCAATCAGCCCCAGCATTTT. It specifies CASSYGGPYSNQPQHF.

A few counts support this clonotype. V and J are TRBV6-2 or TRBV6-3 and TRBJ2-5; D is unresolved. CDR3 size: 13 residues. The germline gives CDR1 MNHEY, CDR2 SVGEGT. Trimming removed 0 bases from V and 5 bases from J, with 7 bases in between. The CDR3: CASSYSVRETQYF. The CDR3 bases are TGTGCCAGCAGTTACTCCGTGAGGGAGACCCAGTACTTC.

The chain is built from TRBV15 and TRBJ2-7; the match to TRBD1 covers 8 bases. The CDR3 contains 14 residues. CDR1 and CDR2 (germline): LNHNV, YYDKDF (reference sequence). V was clipped by 6 bases and J by 3 bases; unmatched bases: 7. The CDR3 coding sequence is TGTGCCACCAGTCCGGGACAGGAGGGCTACGAGCAGTACTTC. Its protein is CATSPGQEGYEQYF.

This clonotype showed up just a few times. This sequence joins TRBV10-3 and TRBJ1-2; D gene ambiguous. The germline V gene encodes CDR1 ENHRY and CDR2 SYGVKD. V was shortened by 3 bases and J by 7 bases, with 15 bases between the two germline ends. The CDR3 is 14 amino acids. CDR3 region: CAISESGVPGGYTF. The CDR3 DNA sequence: TGTGCCATCAGTGAATCAGGCGTCCCGGGTGGCTACACCTTC.

V is TRBV20-1 and J is TRBJ2-1; possibly TRBD2 for D (6 bases). The germline gives CDR1 DFQATT, CDR2 SNEGSKA (reference sequence). V lost 1 base, J lost 7 bases, and 14 bases lay in between. The CDR3 is 14 amino acids. This CDR3 reads CSARARILANEQFF. The CDR3 DNA follows: TGCAGTGCTAGAGCCCGGATACTAGCAAATGAGCAGTTCTTC.

In this sample, this clonotype turned up many times. The rearrangement uses TRBV10-3 and TRBJ2-6; possibly TRBD1 or TRBD2 for D (5 bases each). The V gene's germline CDR1 is ENHRY and CDR2 SYGVKD. This CDR3 is built from 18 residues. Trimming stripped 1 base from V and 0 bases from J, with 13 bases between. The CDR3 region has the DNA TGTGCCATCAGTGAGTTCGCGACAGCGGTCTCTGGGGCCAACGTCCTGACTTTC. It is translated as CAISEFATAVSGANVLTF.

In DNA, the CDR3 is TGTGCCAGCAGTAGATATGATACGCAGTATTTT. It specifies CASSRYDTQYF. The V call is TRBV12-3 or TRBV12-4, the J call TRBJ2-3, with unresolved D. V was clipped by 5 bases and J by 6 bases, with 6 bases between them. This CDR3 contains 11 residues.

In its sample, this clonotype was seen a few times. The chain is built from TRBV7-3 and TRBJ2-1; possible D gene TRBD1, 6 bases. This CDR3 has 16 residues. Germline assignment: CDR1 SGHTA and CDR2 FQGTGA. V was trimmed by 5 bases and J by 2 bases, leaving 16 bases between them. CDR3 amino acids: CASSEPGTRAYNEQFF. Written as DNA, the CDR3 is TGTGCCAGCAGCGAACCCGGGACACGCGCCTACAATGAGCAGTTCTTC. The complete variable domain, with remaining parts taken from reference TRBV7-3 and TRBJ2-1, reads GAGVSQTPSNKVTEKGKYVELRCDPISGHTALYWYRQSLGQGPEFLIYFQGTGAADDSGLPNDRFFAVRPEGSVSTLKIQRTERGDSAVYLCASSEPGTRAYNEQFFGPGTRLTVL.

This chain uses TRBV6-5 with TRBJ2-7; 7 nucleotides align to TRBD1. The ends lost 7 bases at V and 9 bases at J; junction bases unmatched: 12. This CDR3 has 13 amino acids. CDR1 is MNHEY and CDR2 is SVGAGI in the germline V gene. CDR3 amino acids: CASTRQGESGQYF. The CDR3 DNA is TGTGCCAGCACTCGTCAGGGGGAGTCCGGGCAGTACTTC.

The V call is TRBV10-3, the J call TRBJ2-3, with 10 bases lining up with TRBD2. Germline V gene data show CDR1 as ENHRY and CDR2 as SYGVKD. The CDR3 consists of 15 residues. The V gene end was trimmed by 4 bases and the J gene end by 3 bases; junction bases not matched to a gene: 4. The CDR3 DNA sequence: TGTGCCATCAGTGCACAGACTAGCGGGACAGATACGCAGTATTTT. Translated: CAISAQTSGTDTQYF.

V and J are TRBV6-4 and TRBJ1-2; D may be TRBD1 (5 bases). V dropped 3 bases and J dropped 4 bases, with 18 bases sitting between them. CDR3 length equals 16 residues. CDR1 and CDR2 (germline): MRHNA, SNTAGT. CDR3 residues: CASSDQGAGRSYGYTF. The CDR3 nucleotides read TGTGCCAGCAGTGATCAAGGGGCAGGGCGGAGCTATGGCTACACCTTC.

This chain connects TRBV7-9 to TRBJ2-6, with D possibly called TRBD1 or TRBD2 (5 bases each). The V gene's germline CDR1 is SEHNR and CDR2 FQNEAQ (reference sequence). V was shortened by 6 bases and J by 7 bases, with 13 bases between the two germline ends. The CDR3 extends over 14 amino acids. CDR3: CASSPGTHANVLTF. The DNA for the CDR3 is TGTGCCAGCAGTCCCGGGACCCATGCCAACGTCCTGACTTTC. Variable domain in full (rest from reference TRBV7-9 and TRBJ2-6): DTGVSQNPRHKITKRGQNVTFRCDPISEHNRLYWYRQTLGQGPEFLTYFQNEAQLEKSRLLSDRFSAERPKGSFSTLEIQRTEQGDSAMYLCASSPGTHANVLTFGAGSRLTVL.

The gene calls are TRBV2 and TRBJ2-2; tentatively, D is TRBD1 (6 bases). CDR3 length equals 13 residues. The V gene lost 5 bases and the J gene lost 4 bases, with 8 bases spanning the gap. The germline CDR1 and CDR2 sequences are SNHLY and FYNNEI. The CDR3 region is CASSPQGTGELFF. The CDR3 nucleotides are TGTGCCAGCAGTCCACAGGGCACCGGGGAGCTGTTTTTT.

V gene TRBV6-6 combines with J gene TRBJ2-7, with a weak D call TRBD2 (5 bases). The germline V gene encodes CDR1 MNHNY and CDR2 SVGAGI (reference sequence). The CDR3 is 12 amino acids. The V and J ends lost 10 bases and 7 bases respectively, with 17 bases between them. The CDR3 loop reads CANAGPSGEQYF. As DNA, the CDR3 is TGTGCCAATGCCGGCCCATCGGGAGAGCAGTACTTC.

V gene TRBV29-1 combines with J gene TRBJ1-2, with D perhaps TRBD1 (5 bases). V lost 3 bases and J lost 2, with 10 bases in between. CDR1 is SQVTM, CDR2 ANQGSEA, per germline. The CDR3 consists of 13 residues. As DNA, the CDR3 is TGCAGCGTTGATCCGGGGCTAAACTATGGCTACACCTTC. It is translated as CSVDPGLNYGYTF. Combining the CDR3 with reference TRBV29-1 and TRBJ1-2 gives the whole variable domain SAVISQKPSRDICQRGTSLTIQCQVDSQVTMMFWYRQQPGQSLTLIATANQGSEATYESGFVIDKFPISRPNLTFSTLTVSNMSPEDSSIYLCSVDPGLNYGYTFGSGTRLTVV.

J is TRBJ2-1 and V is TRBV20-1; 8 bases map to TRBD1. The length of the CDR3 is 15 residues. V gave up 6 bases and J gave up 3 bases; unmatched junction bases: 10. From germline, CDR1 is DFQATT and CDR2 SNEGSKA (reference sequence). The CDR3 sequence is CSANRGSENYNEQFF. The CDR3 bases are TGCAGTGCCAACAGGGGGAGTGAGAACTACAATGAGCAGTTCTTC.